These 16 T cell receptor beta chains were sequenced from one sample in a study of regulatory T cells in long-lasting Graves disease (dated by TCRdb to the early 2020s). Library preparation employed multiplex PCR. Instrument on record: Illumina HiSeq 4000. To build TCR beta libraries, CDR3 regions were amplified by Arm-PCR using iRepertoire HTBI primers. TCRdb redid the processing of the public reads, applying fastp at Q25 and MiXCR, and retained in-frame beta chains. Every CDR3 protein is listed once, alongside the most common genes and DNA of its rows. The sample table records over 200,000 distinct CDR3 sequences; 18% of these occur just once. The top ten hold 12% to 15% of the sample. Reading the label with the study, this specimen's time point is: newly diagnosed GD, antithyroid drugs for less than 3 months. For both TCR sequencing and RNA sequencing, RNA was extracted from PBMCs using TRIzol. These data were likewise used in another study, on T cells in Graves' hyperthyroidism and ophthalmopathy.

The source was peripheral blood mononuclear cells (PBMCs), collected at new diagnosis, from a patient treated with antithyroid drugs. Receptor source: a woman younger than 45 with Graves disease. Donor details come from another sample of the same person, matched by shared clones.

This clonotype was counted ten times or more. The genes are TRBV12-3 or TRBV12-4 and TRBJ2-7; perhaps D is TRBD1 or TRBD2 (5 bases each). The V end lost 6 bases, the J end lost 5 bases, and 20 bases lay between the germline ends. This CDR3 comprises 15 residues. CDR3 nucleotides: TGTGCCAGCAGCCCCTTCCGGGGCCAAGGAGACGAGCAGTACTTC. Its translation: CASSPFRGQGDEQYF.

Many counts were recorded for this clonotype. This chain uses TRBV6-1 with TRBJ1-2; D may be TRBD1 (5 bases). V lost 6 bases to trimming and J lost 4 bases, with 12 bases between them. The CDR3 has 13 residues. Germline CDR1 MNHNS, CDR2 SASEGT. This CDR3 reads CASRIGTVYGYTF. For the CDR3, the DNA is TGTGCCAGCAGAATTGGGACGGTCTATGGCTACACCTTC.

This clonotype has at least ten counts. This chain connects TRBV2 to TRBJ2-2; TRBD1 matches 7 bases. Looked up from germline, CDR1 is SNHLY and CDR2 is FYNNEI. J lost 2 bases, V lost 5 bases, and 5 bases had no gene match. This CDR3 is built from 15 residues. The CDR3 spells CASSRQGTNTGELFF. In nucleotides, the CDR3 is TGTGCCAGCAGTAGACAGGGAACAAACACCGGGGAGCTGTTTTTT.

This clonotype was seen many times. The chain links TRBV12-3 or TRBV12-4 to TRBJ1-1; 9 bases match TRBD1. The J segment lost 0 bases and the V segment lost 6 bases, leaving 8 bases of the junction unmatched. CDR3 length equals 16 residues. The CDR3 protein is CASRTGGVVVNTEAFF. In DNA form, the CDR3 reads TGTGCCAGCAGGACAGGGGGGGTTGTGGTGAACACTGAAGCTTTCTTT.

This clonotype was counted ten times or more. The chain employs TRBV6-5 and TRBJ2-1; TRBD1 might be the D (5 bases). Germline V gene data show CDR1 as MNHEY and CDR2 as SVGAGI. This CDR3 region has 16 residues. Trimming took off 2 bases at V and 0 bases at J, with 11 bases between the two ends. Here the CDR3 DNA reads TGTGCCAGCAGTTACGGGGCGAAAAACTCCTACAATGAGCAGTTCTTC. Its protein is CASSYGAKNSYNEQFF.

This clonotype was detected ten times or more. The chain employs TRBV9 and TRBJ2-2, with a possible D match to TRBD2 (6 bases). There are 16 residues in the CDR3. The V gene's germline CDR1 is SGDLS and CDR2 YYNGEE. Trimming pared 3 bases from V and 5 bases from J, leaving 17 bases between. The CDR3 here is CASSGSGTAGTGELFF. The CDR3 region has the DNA TGTGCCAGCAGCGGATCAGGGACGGCGGGAACCGGGGAGCTGTTTTTT.

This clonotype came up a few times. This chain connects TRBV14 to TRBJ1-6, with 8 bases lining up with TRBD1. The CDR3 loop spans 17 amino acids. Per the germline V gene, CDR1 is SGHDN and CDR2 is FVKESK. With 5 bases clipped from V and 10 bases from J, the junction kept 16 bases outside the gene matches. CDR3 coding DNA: TGTGCCAGCAGCGGGATACGCTCGGACAGGGCTTTCTCACCCCTCCACTTT. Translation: CASSGIRSDRAFSPLHF.

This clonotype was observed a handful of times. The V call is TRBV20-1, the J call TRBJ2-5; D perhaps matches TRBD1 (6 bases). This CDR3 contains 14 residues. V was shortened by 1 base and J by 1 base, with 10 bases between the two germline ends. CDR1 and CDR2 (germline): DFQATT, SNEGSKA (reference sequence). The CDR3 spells CSARAGTPQETQYF. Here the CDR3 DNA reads TGCAGTGCTAGAGCCGGGACACCCCAAGAGACCCAGTACTTC.

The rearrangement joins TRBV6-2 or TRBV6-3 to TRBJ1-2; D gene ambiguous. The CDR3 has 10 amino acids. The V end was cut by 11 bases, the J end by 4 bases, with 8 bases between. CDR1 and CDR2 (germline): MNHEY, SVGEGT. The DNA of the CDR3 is TGTGCCGCGGCGGTCTATGGCTACACCTTC. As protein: CAAAVYGYTF.

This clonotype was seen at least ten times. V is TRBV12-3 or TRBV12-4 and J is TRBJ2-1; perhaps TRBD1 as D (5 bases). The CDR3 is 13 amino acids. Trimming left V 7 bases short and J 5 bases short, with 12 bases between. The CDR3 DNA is TGTGCCAGCAAGAGACAGTCAGACAATGAGCAGTTCTTC. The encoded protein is CASKRQSDNEQFF.

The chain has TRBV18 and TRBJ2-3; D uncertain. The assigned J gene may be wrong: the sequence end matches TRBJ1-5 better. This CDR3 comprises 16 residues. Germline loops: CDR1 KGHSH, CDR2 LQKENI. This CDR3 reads CASSPRQRSSTDTQHF. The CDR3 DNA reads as TGTGCCAGCTCACCCCGCCAGAGGAGTAGCACAGATACGCAGCATTTT.

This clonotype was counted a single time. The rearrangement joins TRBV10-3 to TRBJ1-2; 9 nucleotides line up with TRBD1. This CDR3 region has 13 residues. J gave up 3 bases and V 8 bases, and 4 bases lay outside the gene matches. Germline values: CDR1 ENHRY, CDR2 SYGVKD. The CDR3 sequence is CAIGTGGDYGYTF. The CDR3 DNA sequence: TGTGCCATCGGTACAGGGGGCGACTATGGCTACACCTTC.

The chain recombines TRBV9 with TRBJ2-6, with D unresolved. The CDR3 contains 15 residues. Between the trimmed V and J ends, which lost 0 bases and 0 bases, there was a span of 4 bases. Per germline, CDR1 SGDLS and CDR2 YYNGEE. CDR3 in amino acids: CASSVVLSGANVLTF. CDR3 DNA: TGTGCCAGCAGCGTAGTTCTCTCTGGGGCCAACGTCCTGACTTTC.

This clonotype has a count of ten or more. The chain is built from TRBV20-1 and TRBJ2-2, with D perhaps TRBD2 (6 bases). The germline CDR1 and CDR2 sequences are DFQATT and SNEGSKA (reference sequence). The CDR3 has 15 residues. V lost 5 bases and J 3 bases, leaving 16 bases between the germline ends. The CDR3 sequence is CSAPSHGGDTGELFF. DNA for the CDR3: TGCAGTGCTCCCTCTCACGGGGGTGACACCGGGGAGCTGTTTTTT.

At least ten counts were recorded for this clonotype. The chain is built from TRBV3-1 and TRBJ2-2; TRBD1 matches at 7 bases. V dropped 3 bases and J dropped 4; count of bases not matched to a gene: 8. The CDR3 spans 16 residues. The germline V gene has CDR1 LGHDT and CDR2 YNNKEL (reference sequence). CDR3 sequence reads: CASSHLGQARTGELFF. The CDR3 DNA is TGTGCCAGCAGCCACCTAGGACAGGCCCGCACCGGGGAGCTGTTTTTT.

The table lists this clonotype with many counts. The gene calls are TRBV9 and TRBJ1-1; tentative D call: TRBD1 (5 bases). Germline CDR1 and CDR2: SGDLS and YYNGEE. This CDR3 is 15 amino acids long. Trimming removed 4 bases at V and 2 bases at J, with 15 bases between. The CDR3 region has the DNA TGTGCCAGCAGCCCATGGGGCCCTGCCAACACTGAAGCTTTCTTT. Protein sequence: CASSPWGPANTEAFF.